This T cell receptor beta chain was sequenced in a study of beta chain features in type 1 diabetes. Study in general: Investigators examined 107,917,701 sorted cells across all samples. Study findings and constraints: In type 1 diabetes patients, VDJ junctions had fewer insertions; deletions at these junctions were more frequent. Researchers reported that naive, central memory and Treg TCRB repertoires appeared more similar in patients than in healthy donors. Significant though moderate, a shortening of TCRB CDR3s appeared in all four CD4+ subsets of Type 1 diabetes patients.

Of note for this clone: Its target is not known.

Germline V gene lookup returns CDR1 SQVTM and CDR2 ANQGSEA. Trimming removed 4 bases at V and 5 bases at J, with 11 bases between. The CDR3 length is 12 residues. Since all of the isolated RNA was reverse transcribed, expressed TCRB transcripts were what got sequenced. Sequenced by immunoSEQ multiplex PCR; TCRdb stores in-frame clones only, minus some. This sample has over 150,000 clones, with around 10% found just once. This sequence was found in a man younger than 45 with type 1 diabetes. The rearrangement joins TRBV29-1 to TRBJ2-5, with a weak D call TRBD1 (6 bases). Sequenced sample: central memory CD4+ T cells from blood. Written as DNA, the CDR3 is TGCAGCGTTGGCCGACAGGTGGAGACCCAGTACTTC. Protein sequence: CSVGRQVETQYF.